These 8 T cell receptor beta chains were sequenced from one sample in a study of T cell repertoires in cytomegalovirus infection. Using its own MiXCR run on the reads, TCRdb lists one record per CDR3 protein. The sample records some 500,000 distinct CDR3 sequences, just under 40% being singletons. Antigens for these TCRs are unknown. The specimen was cultured PBMCs, collected from culture after CMV antigen stimulation. The receptors were sampled from a human donor in good health (CMV status not recorded). Some clones in this sample may be carry-over from other donors' samples.

This chain uses TRBV7-2 with TRBJ2-3; 9 nucleotides match TRBD1. Germline V lookup: CDR1 SGHTA, CDR2 FQGNSA. V dropped 4 bases and J dropped 4; count of bases not matched to a gene: 0. The CDR3 spans 13 residues. CDR3 bases: TGTGCCAGCAGCTGGGACAGGGCAGATACGCAGTATTTT. Residues: CASSWDRADTQYF.

The chain has TRBV7-6 and TRBJ1-4, with no clear D. The germline V gene has CDR1 SGHVS and CDR2 FNYEAQ. V was trimmed by 1 base and J by 5 bases, leaving 11 bases between them. The CDR3 length is 15 residues. The CDR3 coding sequence is TGTGCCAGCAGCTTAGTGCCCGGGAACAATGAAAAACTGTTTTTT. As protein: CASSLVPGNNEKLFF.

The J gene is TRBJ2-1, the V gene TRBV6-6; no clear D gene. From germline, CDR1 is MNHNY and CDR2 SVGAGI (reference sequence). The germline V and J ends were trimmed by 4 bases and 4 bases, with 14 bases remaining between them. This CDR3 is 15 amino acids long. In DNA form, the CDR3 reads TGTGCCAGCAGTTCCCCCCAAGACGGATACAATGAGCAGTTCTTC. This translates into CASSSPQDGYNEQFF.

The chain carries TRBV6-2 or TRBV6-3 and TRBJ2-7; 11 bases map to TRBD1. V was clipped by 6 bases and J by 7 bases; unmatched bases: 11. Germline V gene sequence: CDR1 MNHEY, CDR2 SVGEGT. The CDR3 is made up of 15 amino acids. The chain's CDR3 is CASRTPGTGGREQYF. In DNA, the CDR3 is TGTGCCAGCAGGACTCCCGGGACAGGGGGTCGAGAGCAGTACTTC.

This clonotype showed up just a few times. The chain employs TRBV5-6 and TRBJ1-4; 8 nucleotides match TRBD1. Germline-derived CDR1 and CDR2 are SGHDT and YYEEEE. The V segment lost 0 bases and the J segment 8 bases; nucleotides outside the gene matches: 9. CDR3 length: 16 amino acids. DNA for the CDR3: TGTGCCAGCAGCTTGGCCTCCCAGGGGGCGCACGAAAAACTGTTTTTT. Amino acids: CASSLASQGAHEKLFF. The whole variable domain, filled in from reference TRBV5-6 and TRBJ1-4, reads DAGVTQSPTHLIKTRGQQVTLRCSPKSGHDTVSWYQQALGQGPQFIFQYYEEEERQRGNFPDRFSGHQFPNYSSELNVNALLLGDSALYLCASSLASQGAHEKLFFGSGTQLSVL.

Ten or more counts support this clonotype. The chain combines TRBV19 with TRBJ1-1, with TRBD1 matching over 7 bases. Germline CDR1 reads LNHDA; CDR2 reads SQIVND (reference sequence). Unmatched junction bases numbered 10, after V lost 6 bases and J lost 6 bases. There are 14 residues in the CDR3. CDR3 in amino acids: CASRLQGMYAEAFF. CDR3 in DNA: TGTGCCAGTAGGCTACAGGGGATGTATGCTGAAGCTTTCTTT. Looking up the rest from reference TRBV19 and TRBJ1-1 gives the full variable domain: DGGITQSPKYLFRKEGQNVTLSCEQNLNHDAMYWYRQDPGQGLRLIYYSQIVNDFQKGDIAEGYSVSREKKESFPLTVTSAQKNPTAFYLCASRLQGMYAEAFFGQGTRLTVV.

In nucleotides, the CDR3 is TGCAGTGCTAGAGATTATGAGGGCACAGATACGCAGTATTTT. Protein sequence: CSARDYEGTDTQYF. This chain joins TRBV20-1 and TRBJ2-3; unclear D gene. V lost 0 bases, J lost 1 base, and 8 bases lay in between. CDR3 length equals 14 residues. Germline V gene lookup returns CDR1 DFQATT and CDR2 SNEGSKA (reference sequence).

This clonotype showed up just a few times. The chain recombines TRBV5-4 with TRBJ2-5; D possibly corresponds to TRBD1 (6 bases). Germline CDR1 and CDR2: SGHNT and YYREEE (reference sequence). The length of the CDR3 is 14 residues. V was trimmed by 1 base and J by 6 bases, leaving 13 bases between them. The CDR3 DNA is TGTGCCAGCAGCTTGCAGGGGACCCCAAAGACCCAGTACTTC. It codes for CASSLQGTPKTQYF.